This T cell receptor (beta chain) is drawn from a study of TIL therapy for anti-PD-1-resistant metastatic lung cancer. Study summary: Tumor harvest preceded PD-1/PD-L1 blockade, followed by nivolumab treatment.

This clone was counted between two and nine times. Stated time point: pre-treatment sample, taken before nivolumab and TIL therapy. The immunoSEQ assay was v3. TCRdb keeps only in-frame clones here, not all; method: immunoSEQ multiplex PCR. The sample consists of under 15,000 clones, approximately 80% of them appearing once. Sequencing was performed on blood, taken at baseline. This receptor was obtained from a person between 25 and 80 years old with non-small cell lung cancer.

CDR3 DNA sequence: TGTGCCAGTAGTATCTCTGGGGCCAACGTCCTGACTTTC. Encoded protein: CASSISGANVLTF. The chain employs TRBV19 and TRBJ2-6; D not resolved. V lost 3 bases and J lost 0, with 0 bases in between. The CDR3 consists of 13 residues. Germline CDR1 reads LNHDA; CDR2 reads SQIVND (reference sequence).